This entry is about one T cell receptor beta chain. Its antigen is unidentified. Sequencing used immunoSEQ multiplex PCR; TCRdb keeps in-frame clones, though not all of them. In the table there are more than 150,000 clones, 92% of which are singletons. This entry belongs to a study of T cell responses to AZD1222 COVID-19 vaccine. Whole-study results and caveats: At 160-218 and 743-854, vaccine-associated CD4 TCRs were dominant, and they spanned spike. Recipients of AZD1222 seropositive at baseline numbered only 6 or 7. Clonal diversity was possibly underestimated, and the donors were mostly white British, with more females.

The CDR3 is 15 residues long. CDR1 and CDR2 from the germline V gene are SGHAT and FQNNGV. The junction had 4 bases not matched to a gene; V was cut back by 0 bases and J by 5 bases. This clonotype was sampled from an adult who received the AZD1222 COVID-19 vaccine. The sequences come from peripheral blood, collected 28 days after the second AZD1222 dose. The chain recombines TRBV11-2 with TRBJ1-1; TRBD1 agrees at 9 bases. Here the CDR3 DNA reads TGTGCCAGCAGCTTAGATACAGGGGGCTGGACTGAAGCTTTCTTT. This encodes CASSLDTGGWTEAFF.